The clone carrying this TCR beta chain was detected only a few times. Its antigen remains unknown. PCR used 60 Vbeta primers and 13 Jbeta primers. Here immunoSEQ multiplex PCR was the method, and the copy in TCRdb shows in-frame clones only, minus some. The data hold fewer than 200,000 clones, with 9.5% observed a single time. Donors were nominally healthy when sampled, though unrecorded immune exposures were likely. This specimen comes from a study of cytomegalovirus exposure and HLA in healthy donors. Study-wide points: Productive status was seen about 87% or about 30% of the time for most TCR beta V segments in an earlier analysis. Investigators reported 150 to 200 TCR beta chains as tied to cytomegalovirus.

This CDR3 spans 12 amino acids. V was pared by 7 bases and J by 11 bases, with 17 bases between. Germline assignment: CDR1 LNHDA and CDR2 SQIVND (reference sequence). The chain carries TRBV19 and TRBJ1-2; D is possibly TRBD1 (6 bases). This sequence was found in a woman in her 30s in good health and CMV-seropositive. Sequenced sample: PBMCs. The CDR3 is CASNDNLGAYTF. The CDR3 region has the DNA TGTGCCAGTAACGACAACTTGGGGGCGTACACCTTC.